Only one count was recorded for the clone carrying this TCR beta chain. This record belongs to a study of blood T cell repertoires in COVID-19. Individuals aged 18 to 89 years were recruited from 24 US areas. V dropped 0 bases and J dropped 5; count of bases not matched to a gene: 3. Germline values: CDR1 SGHRS, CDR2 YFSETQ. This CDR3 is built from 15 residues. Original processing methods: By means of reference gene primer amplification, nucleated cell counts were estimated. Libraries were prepared by immunoSEQ multiplex PCR; TCRdb keeps only in-frame clonotypes and omits some of them. That table supplies the V and J calls and clone size; D and trimming were determined from the DNA. Counted here are 400,000 to 500,000 clones, 70% to 90% occurring once; the ten biggest clones make up around 1.5%.

Sequences were obtained from PBMCs or T cells enriched from blood (not recorded which). The chain uses TRBV5-1 and TRBJ1-5, with 9 positions matching TRBD1. The sequence was collected from a woman between 18 and 29 years old who had been exposed to COVID-19. The CDR3 loop is CASSLGTGVDQPQHF. CDR3 bases: TGCGCCAGCAGCTTGGGGACAGGGGTGGATCAGCCCCAGCATTTT.